The 18 T cell receptor beta chains in this list originate from one sample, sequenced in a study of shared clonotypes between healthy human individuals. Sequenced by immunoSEQ multiplex PCR; TCRdb stores in-frame clones only, minus some. The table lists approximately 1.1 million clones, 75% to 80% of them singletons. Sequenced material: memory CD4+ T cells from PBMCs. Subset here: CD45RA-negative fraction. The source of these receptors is a man aged 18 to 35 in good health. Some clones in this sample may be carry-over from other donors' samples.

The chain is built from TRBV18 and TRBJ1-2; 8 bases fit TRBD1. Trimming took 2 bases from V and 5 from J; bases not matched to a gene: 10. This CDR3 is 16 amino acids long. The germline gives CDR1 KGHSH, CDR2 LQKENI. The CDR3 here is CASSPGQGANWYGYTF. The CDR3, as DNA: TGTGCCAGCTCACCAGGACAGGGTGCGAATTGGTATGGCTACACCTTC. Complete variable domain (other parts from reference TRBV18 and TRBJ1-2): NAGVMQNPRHLVRRRGQEARLRCSPMKGHSHVYWYRQLPEEGLKFMVYLQKENIIDESGMPKERFSAEFPKEGPSILRIQQVVRGDSAAYFCASSPGQGANWYGYTFGSGTRLTVV.

Points on this clone: Other DNA sequences within the sample encode an identical CDR3. The chain employs TRBV11-2 and TRBJ2-1, with 9 bases fitting TRBD2. CDR1 is SGHAT and CDR2 is FQNNGV in the germline V gene. This CDR3 spans 14 amino acids. The V gene end was trimmed by 8 bases and the J gene end by 4 bases; junction bases not matched to a gene: 6. Written as DNA, the CDR3 is TGTGCCAGCGCCGGACTAGCGAGTTACAATGAGCAGTTCTTC. Protein product: CASAGLASYNEQFF.

The chain uses TRBV7-9 and TRBJ2-3; 11 nucleotides agree with TRBD2. Trimming cost V 5 bases and J 3 bases; bases outside gene matches: 7. CDR1 is SEHNR and CDR2 is FQNEAQ in the germline V gene (reference sequence). The CDR3 is made up of 16 amino acids. CDR3 in DNA: TGTGCCAGCAGCCTGACTAGCGGGATGGGAACAGATACGCAGTATTTT. Translated, it gives CASSLTSGMGTDTQYF.

Written as DNA, the CDR3 is TGTGCCAGCAGTTGGGCAGGGCCCGTAGCCAAAAACATTCAGTACTTC. Translating gives CASSWAGPVAKNIQYF. This chain joins TRBV28 and TRBJ2-4, with TRBD1 as a possible D gene (5 bases). This CDR3 is 16 amino acids long. Per the germline V gene, CDR1 is MDHEN and CDR2 is SYDVKM. The V and J ends lost 4 bases and 0 bases respectively, with 13 bases between them. Together with reference TRBV28 and TRBJ2-4, the CDR3 gives the full variable domain: DVKVTQSSRYLVKRTGEKVFLECVQDMDHENMFWYRQDPGLGLRLIYFSYDVKMKEKGDIPEGYSVSREKKERFSLILESASTNQTSMYLCASSWAGPVAKNIQYFGAGTRLSVL.

V usage is TRBV29-1 and J usage is TRBJ1-1; tentatively, D is TRBD1 (6 bases). V was shortened by 7 bases and J by 1 base, with 13 bases between the two germline ends. The length of the CDR3 is 13 residues. From germline, CDR1 is SQVTM and CDR2 ANQGSEA. The CDR3 reads CSASGQPNTEAFF. CDR3 sequence (DNA): TGCAGCGCTTCCGGACAGCCGAACACTGAAGCTTTCTTT.

This clone appeared a few times. The genes are TRBV5-1 and TRBJ1-1, with TRBD1 identical over 9 bases. The CDR3 spans 16 residues. Germline-derived CDR1 and CDR2 are SGHRS and YFSETQ. J was trimmed by 0 bases and V by 4 bases; bases with no gene match: 7. For the CDR3, the DNA is TGCGCCAGCAGCCTCATACAGGGGGCGGTGAACACTGAAGCTTTCTTT. Translation gives CASSLIQGAVNTEAFF.

This clone was detected only a few times. The V gene is TRBV5-1, the J gene TRBJ1-4, with TRBD1 matching 7 bases. This CDR3 is 17 amino acids long. Germline V gives CDR1 SGHRS, CDR2 YFSETQ. The V segment lost 1 base and the J segment 5 bases; nucleotides outside the gene matches: 11. CDR3 protein: CASSLNHRGVENEKLFF. The CDR3 DNA is TGCGCCAGCAGCTTGAATCACAGGGGAGTGGAGAATGAAAAACTGTTTTTT.

This chain connects TRBV11-2 to TRBJ2-3; TRBD2 matches 10 bases. Germline CDR1 is SGHAT and CDR2 is FQNNGV. The CDR3 length is 14 residues. The trim removed 4 bases at V and 7 bases at J, leaving 5 bases unmatched. The CDR3 loop reads CASSSSGSINTQYF. The CDR3 coding sequence is TGTGCCAGCAGCTCTAGCGGGAGCATCAATACGCAGTATTTT.

This clone was detected only a few times. The CDR3 is CAWMAGSDSPLHF. As DNA, the CDR3 is TGTGCCTGGATGGCAGGGAGTGATTCACCCCTCCACTTT. The chain joins TRBV30 to TRBJ1-6; TRBD1 might be the D (5 bases). Germline V gene lookup returns CDR1 GTSNPN and CDR2 SVGIG (reference sequence). V was trimmed by 4 bases and J by 8 bases, leaving 12 bases between them. This CDR3 is built from 13 residues. Full variable domain (outside the CDR3, taken from reference TRBV30 and TRBJ1-6): SQTIHQWPATLVQPVGSPLSLECTVEGTSNPNLYWYRQAAGRGLQLLFYSVGIGQISSEVPQNLSASRPQDRQFILSSKKLLLSDSGFYLCAWMAGSDSPLHFGNGTRLTVT.

This rearrangement joins TRBV23-1 to TRBJ1-4; possible D gene TRBD1, 5 bases. TRBV23-1 is an ORF for which the function is uncertain. The length of the CDR3 is 17 residues. V was trimmed by 5 bases and J by 5 bases, leaving 21 bases between them. The CDR3 loop is CASSCLTRDLPNEKLFF. Here the CDR3 DNA reads TGCGCCAGCAGTTGTCTAACGAGGGACTTACCAAATGAAAAACTGTTTTTT.

The J gene is TRBJ2-3, the V gene TRBV7-9; D ambiguous. The germline V gene has CDR1 SEHNR and CDR2 FQNEAQ (reference sequence). V was trimmed by 5 bases and J by 6 bases, leaving 6 bases between them. CDR3 size: 11 residues. This CDR3 reads CASSTSDTQYF. The CDR3 DNA reads as TGTGCCAGCAGCACATCTGATACGCAGTATTTT.

This chain links TRBV28 with TRBJ2-7, with 9 bases matching TRBD1. The CDR3 extends over 15 amino acids. CDR1 is MDHEN and CDR2 is SYDVKM in the germline V gene. After removal of 3 bases from V and 1 base from J, the junction contained 4 bases not matched to a gene. CDR3 region: CASSLWDRVSYEQYF. CDR3 nucleotide sequence: TGTGCCAGCAGTTTGTGGGACAGGGTGTCCTACGAGCAGTACTTC.

The DNA for the CDR3 is TGTGCCAGCAGCACGACCTCGGGACGCTATGGCTACACCTTC. Protein sequence: CASSTTSGRYGYTF. This chain links TRBV5-8 with TRBJ1-2, with D perhaps matching TRBD1 (5 bases). The V and J ends lost 4 bases and 4 bases respectively, with 14 bases between them. Germline CDR1 reads SGHTS; CDR2 reads YDEGEE. CDR3 length: 14 amino acids.

This chain uses TRBV19 with TRBJ2-3; D is possibly TRBD1 or TRBD2 (5 bases each). V was cut by 1 base and J by 3 bases, with 20 bases left in between. Germline V gene sequence: CDR1 LNHDA, CDR2 SQIVND (reference sequence). CDR3 length equals 18 residues. CDR3 DNA: TGTGCCAGTAGTATAGGAGCAGGGAGCGGTCGGATGACAGATACGCAGTATTTT. Amino acid sequence: CASSIGAGSGRMTDTQYF. Based on the CDR3 plus reference TRBV19 and TRBJ2-3, the full variable domain is DGGITQSPKYLFRKEGQNVTLSCEQNLNHDAMYWYRQDPGQGLRLIYYSQIVNDFQKGDIAEGYSVSREKKESFPLTVTSAQKNPTAFYLCASSIGAGSGRMTDTQYFGPGTRLTVL.

As for this clone: A much larger clone sits a single nucleotide away, making a read error possible. The CDR3 is CASSLENYEQYF. CDR3 bases: TGCGCCAGCAGCTTGGAGAACTACGAGCAGTACTTC. The rearrangement joins TRBV5-1 to TRBJ2-7; D is ambiguous. In germline, CDR1 is SGHRS, CDR2 YFSETQ. Between the trimmed V and J ends, which lost 0 bases and 3 bases, there was a span of 4 bases. The CDR3 is made up of 12 amino acids.

The chain combines TRBV28 with TRBJ1-1; unclear D gene. Trimming pared 6 bases from V and 0 bases from J, leaving 17 bases between. Germline values: CDR1 MDHEN, CDR2 SYDVKM. The CDR3 runs to 16 residues. The CDR3 loop reads CASRPRPGRLNTEAFF. CDR3 DNA sequence: TGTGCCAGCAGACCTAGGCCGGGCAGACTGAACACTGAAGCTTTCTTT.

The chain links TRBV28 to TRBJ1-3; D may be TRBD1 (6 bases). Germline V lookup: CDR1 MDHEN, CDR2 SYDVKM. Trimming stripped 6 bases from V and 2 bases from J, with 11 bases between. The CDR3 is made up of 14 amino acids. The CDR3 is CASRGGLTGNTIYF. The CDR3 region has the DNA TGTGCCAGCAGAGGGGGGTTGACTGGAAACACCATATATTTT.

The CDR3 loop is CASSRIFGTGVGETQYF. For the CDR3, the DNA is TGCGCCAGCAGCCGAATCTTCGGGACAGGGGTCGGAGAGACCCAGTACTTC. V gene TRBV4-1 combines with J gene TRBJ2-5; 10 positions match TRBD1. V lost 4 bases and J lost 4; bases outside the gene matches: 12. Germline-derived CDR1 and CDR2 are MGHRA and YSYEKL. The CDR3 is 17 residues long.